Following are 11 T cell receptor beta chains from one sample sequenced in a study of T cells expressing NK-cell markers. TCRdb re-called the 5' RACE reads; one entry per CDR3 protein, DNA not given. This sample contains approximately 110,000 distinct CDR3 sequences. Sample: blood T cells: a sorted CD56 or NKG2C T cell subset, CD4+ or CD8+ T cells, or bulk PBMC T cells (not recorded which). These receptors originate from a woman between 18 and 69 years old in good health.

The chain employs TRBV16 and TRBJ2-1; as DNA is missing, the TRBD1 call by TCRdb cannot be tested. The CDR3 has 14 residues. Per germline, CDR1 KGHSY and CDR2 FQNENV. CDR3 protein: CASSQSDSNNEQFF.

The chain links TRBV6-2 or TRBV6-3 to TRBJ2-5. The CDR3 is made up of 15 amino acids. Germline CDR1 and CDR2: MNHEY and SVGEGT. CDR3: CASSYSNVGGETQYF.

The gene calls are TRBV2 and TRBJ2-3; the TCRdb call, TRBD2, lacks DNA for checking. In germline, CDR1 is SNHLY, CDR2 FYNNEI. This CDR3 is 16 amino acids long. CDR3 residues: CASSKLAGGSTDTQYF. Filled out from reference TRBV2 and TRBJ2-3, the complete variable domain reads EPEVTQTPSHQVTQMGQEVILRCVPISNHLYFYWYRQILGQKVEFLVSFYNNEISEKSEIFDDQFSVERPDGSNFTLKIRSTKLEDSAMYFCASSKLAGGSTDTQYFGPGTRLTVL.

The CDR3 is CASSQLGVSNQPQHF. The chain employs TRBV4-1 and TRBJ1-5. Germline CDR1 reads MGHRA; CDR2 reads YSYEKL. This CDR3 is built from 15 residues.

The rearrangement uses TRBV28 and TRBJ2-1; checking the TCRdb D call of TRBD1 is not possible without DNA. The CDR3 is 15 residues long. Per the germline V gene, CDR1 is MDHEN and CDR2 is SYDVKM. This CDR3 is CASSSGTGGWNEQFF. Together with reference TRBV28 and TRBJ2-1, the CDR3 gives the full variable domain: DVKVTQSSRYLVKRTGEKVFLECVQDMDHENMFWYRQDPGLGLRLIYFSYDVKMKEKGDIPEGYSVSREKKERFSLILESASTNQTSMYLCASSSGTGGWNEQFFGPGTRLTVL.

The genes are TRBV7-9 and TRBJ2-7. The germline V gene has CDR1 SEHNR and CDR2 FQNEAQ (reference sequence). The CDR3 spans 14 residues. The chain's CDR3 is CASSWDASSYEQYF.

This rearrangement joins TRBV5-4 to TRBJ2-2. Germline CDR1 SGHNT, CDR2 YYREEE (reference sequence). This CDR3 has 12 residues. CDR3 sequence: CASSLHSGELFF. Full variable domain (rest looked up from reference TRBV5-4 and TRBJ2-2): ETGVTQSPTHLIKTRGQQVTLRCSSQSGHNTVSWYQQALGQGPQFIFQYYREEENGRGNFPPRFSGLQFPNYSSELNVNALELDDSALYLCASSLHSGELFFGEGSRLTVL.

V gene TRBV23-1 combines with J gene TRBJ2-1. TRBV23-1 is an ORF, and what it does is uncertain. This CDR3 contains 15 residues. CDR3 in amino acids: CASSHGRGSYNEQFF.

This chain joins TRBV5-4 and TRBJ2-5; the D call from TCRdb, TRBD2, cannot be confirmed without DNA. The CDR3 has 14 residues. Looked up from germline, CDR1 is SGHNT and CDR2 is YYREEE (reference sequence). The CDR3 sequence: CASSPGLSEETQYF.

The chain combines TRBV5-1 with TRBJ2-1; lacking DNA, the TRBD1 call made by TCRdb goes unchecked. Germline CDR1 and CDR2: SGHRS and YFSETQ. The CDR3 runs to 15 residues. The CDR3 reads CASSPPGAGGGEQFF.

CDR3 protein: CAWRPGTAPQETQYF. V usage is TRBV30 and J usage is TRBJ2-5; without DNA, the TCRdb call of TRBD1 cannot be checked. Germline assignment: CDR1 GTSNPN and CDR2 SVGIG (reference sequence). This CDR3 is 15 amino acids long. The whole variable domain, filled in from reference TRBV30 and TRBJ2-5, reads SQTIHQWPATLVQPVGSPLSLECTVEGTSNPNLYWYRQAAGRGLQLLFYSVGIGQISSEVPQNLSASRPQDRQFILSSKKLLLSDSGFYLCAWRPGTAPQETQYFGPGTRLLVL.